The T cell receptor (beta chain) under discussion was sequenced for a study of OX40 agonist ivuxolimab in advanced cancers. Germline values: CDR1 SEHNR, CDR2 FQNEAQ (reference sequence). V was shortened by 5 bases and J by 5 bases, with 15 bases between the two germline ends. There are 14 residues in the CDR3. The repertoire was sequenced with immunoSEQ multiplex PCR; TCRdb's copy has only in-frame clones and lacks some. The sample lists more than 80,000 clones, around nine tenths occurring once. This clonotype was sampled from an adult with an advanced solid tumor such as melanoma, head and neck, liver or kidney cancer. The specimen was CD4+ or CD8+ T cells sorted from blood, collected in a trial of the OX40 agonist ivuxolimab. The chain joins TRBV7-9 to TRBJ1-2, with D unclear. The CDR3 region is CASSPVGLGYGYTF. DNA of the CDR3: TGTGCCAGCAGCCCTGTTGGGCTGGGGTATGGCTACACCTTC. The whole variable domain, filled in from reference TRBV7-9 and TRBJ1-2, reads DTGVSQNPRHKITKRGQNVTFRCDPISEHNRLYWYRQTLGQGPEFLTYFQNEAQLEKSRLLSDRFSAERPKGSFSTLEIQRTEQGDSAMYLCASSPVGLGYGYTFGSGTRLTVV.